This T cell receptor (beta chain) stems from a study of cytomegalovirus exposure and HLA in healthy donors. Study overall: Among around 200 million T cells, an earlier analysis found 90 million to 130 million unique TCR beta sequences. Counted in an early data release were about 85 million unique TCRs from HLA-typed donors.

Those who donated were healthy bone marrow donors. Study-wide points: TCR beta chains numbering 150 to 200 were designated cytomegalovirus-associated.

The study ran its PCR with 60 Vbeta and 13 Jbeta primers. The protocol was immunoSEQ multiplex PCR, while the TCRdb copy is restricted to in-frame clones and leaves out a portion. The listing contains some 76,000 clones. As for this clone: The antigen remains unidentified.

The CDR3 contains 16 residues. Germline V gives CDR1 GTSNPN, CDR2 SVGIG (reference sequence). Germline trimming cut 3 bases from V and 3 bases from J; bases unmatched to any gene: 12. This receptor was taken from a female donor in good health and CMV-seropositive. Sequencing used PBMCs. V gene TRBV30 combines with J gene TRBJ1-2, with 8 bases aligning to TRBD1. The CDR3, as DNA: TGTGCCTGGAGCCCCACCGGCAGGGGGCTATACTATGGCTACACCTTC. It codes for CAWSPTGRGLYYGYTF.